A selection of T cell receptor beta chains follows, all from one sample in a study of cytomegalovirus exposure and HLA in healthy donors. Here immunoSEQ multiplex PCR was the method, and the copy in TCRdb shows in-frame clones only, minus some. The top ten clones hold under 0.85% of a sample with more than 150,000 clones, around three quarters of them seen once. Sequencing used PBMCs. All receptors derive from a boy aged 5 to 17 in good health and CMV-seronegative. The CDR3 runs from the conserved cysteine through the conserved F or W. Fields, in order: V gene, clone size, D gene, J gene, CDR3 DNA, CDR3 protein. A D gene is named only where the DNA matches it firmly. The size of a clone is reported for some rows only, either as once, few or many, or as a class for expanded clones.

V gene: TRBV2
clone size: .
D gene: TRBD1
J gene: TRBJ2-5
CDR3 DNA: TGTGCCAGCAGTGATCCGACAGGGGGAGGAGAGACCCAGTACTTC
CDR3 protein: CASSDPTGGGETQYF

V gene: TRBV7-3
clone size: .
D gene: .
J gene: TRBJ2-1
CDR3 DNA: TGTGCCAGCAGCGAAAGGGGCACCCGTGGGCAGTTCTTC
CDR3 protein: CASSERGTRGQFF

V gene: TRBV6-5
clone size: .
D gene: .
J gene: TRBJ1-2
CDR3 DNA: TGTGCCAGCAGTCCCAGGTTTGGGTTGAAAGGCTACACCTTC
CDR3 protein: CASSPRFGLKGYTF

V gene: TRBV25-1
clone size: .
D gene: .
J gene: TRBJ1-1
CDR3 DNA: TGTGCCAGCAGTGAAAGCTTGCCGGGGGAAGCTTTCTTT
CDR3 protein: CASSESLPGEAFF

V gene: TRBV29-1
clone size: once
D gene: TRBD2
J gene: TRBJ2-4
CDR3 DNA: TGCAGCGTTGTATTAGCGGGTGTGGTGGCCAAAAACATTCAGTACTTC
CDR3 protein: CSVVLAGVVAKNIQYF

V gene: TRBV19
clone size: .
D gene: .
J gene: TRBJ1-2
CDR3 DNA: TGTGCCAGTAGTATAGATCGAGGTTCCTATGGCTACACCTTC
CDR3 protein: CASSIDRGSYGYTF

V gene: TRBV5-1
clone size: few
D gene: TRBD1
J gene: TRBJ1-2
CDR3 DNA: TGCGCCAGCAGCGTCGACAGGGACTATGGCTACACCTTC
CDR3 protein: CASSVDRDYGYTF

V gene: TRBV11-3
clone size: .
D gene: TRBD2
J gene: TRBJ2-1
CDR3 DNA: TGTGCCAGCAGCTTAGGTGGACTAGCGGGAGTGGAGCAGTTCTTC
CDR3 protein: CASSLGGLAGVEQFF

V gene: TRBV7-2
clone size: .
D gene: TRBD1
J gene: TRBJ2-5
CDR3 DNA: TGTGCCAGCAGCTTGGCAGGGGGCCTGGAGACCCAGTACTTC
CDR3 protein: CASSLAGGLETQYF

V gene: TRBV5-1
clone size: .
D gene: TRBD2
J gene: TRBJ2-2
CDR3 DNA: TGCGCCAGCAGCTTGAGTTCTACTAGCGGGACCGGGGAGCTGTTTTTT
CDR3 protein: CASSLSSTSGTGELFF

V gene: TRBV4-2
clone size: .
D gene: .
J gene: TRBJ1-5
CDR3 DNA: TGTGCCAGCAGCCAAGGACGGGGGGCTTATAGCAATCAGCCCCAGCATTTT
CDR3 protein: CASSQGRGAYSNQPQHF

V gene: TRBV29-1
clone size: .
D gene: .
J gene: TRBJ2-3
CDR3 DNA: TGCAGCGTTGGCGGAGACTACCTAACAGATACGCAGTATTTT
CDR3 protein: CSVGGDYLTDTQYF

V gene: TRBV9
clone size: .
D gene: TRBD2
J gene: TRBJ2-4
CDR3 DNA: TGTGCCAGCAGCCCCGGCCCGACTAGCGGGGGGCCGTTCGACAAAAACATTCAGTACTTC
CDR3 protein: CASSPGPTSGGPFDKNIQYF

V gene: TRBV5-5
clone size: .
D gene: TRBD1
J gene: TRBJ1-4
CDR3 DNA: TGTGCCAGCAGCGCCGGGACAGGGAGGGATGAAAAACTGTTTTTT
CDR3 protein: CASSAGTGRDEKLFF

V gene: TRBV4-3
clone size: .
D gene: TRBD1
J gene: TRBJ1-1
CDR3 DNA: TGCGCCAGCAGTCGAACGGACAGGGCCGGGACTGAAGCTTTCTTT
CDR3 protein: CASSRTDRAGTEAFF

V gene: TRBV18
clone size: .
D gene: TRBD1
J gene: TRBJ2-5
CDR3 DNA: TGTGCCAGCTCACCAGCGACAGGGGTAGAGACCCAGTACTTC
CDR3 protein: CASSPATGVETQYF

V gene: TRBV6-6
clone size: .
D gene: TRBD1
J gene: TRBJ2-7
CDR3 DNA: TGTGCCAGCAGTCTAGGACAGGGTTCGAGCGAGCAGTACTTC
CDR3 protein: CASSLGQGSSEQYF

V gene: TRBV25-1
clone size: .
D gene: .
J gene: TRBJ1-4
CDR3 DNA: TGTGCCAGCAGTGAATATCGGGGAGGCGGGGAAAAACTGTTTTTT
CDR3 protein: CASSEYRGGGEKLFF

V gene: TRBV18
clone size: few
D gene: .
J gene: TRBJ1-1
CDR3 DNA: TGTGCCAGCTCTCCGGGGTCGACCGGGAACACTGAAGCTTTCTTT
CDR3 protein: CASSPGSTGNTEAFF

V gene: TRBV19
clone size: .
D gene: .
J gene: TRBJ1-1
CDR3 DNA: TGTGCCAGTACGGGCGGGGCAGAGACCACTGAAGCTTTCTTT
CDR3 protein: CASTGGAETTEAFF

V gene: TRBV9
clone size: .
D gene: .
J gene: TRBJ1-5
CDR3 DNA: TGTGCCAGCAGCGTAGACGCGGCAGGGGCTCAGCCCCAGCATTTT
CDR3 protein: CASSVDAAGAQPQHF

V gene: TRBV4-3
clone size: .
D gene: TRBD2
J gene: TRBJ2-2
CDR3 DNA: TGCGCCAGCAGCCAAGATGAGTCTAGCGGGAGTCTTGGCGGGGAGCTGTTTTTT
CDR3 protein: CASSQDESSGSLGGELFF

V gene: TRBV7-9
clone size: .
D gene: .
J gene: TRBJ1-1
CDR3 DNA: TGTGCCAGCAGCTTATCTCAGGGAGGCACTGAAGCTTTCTTT
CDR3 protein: CASSLSQGGTEAFF

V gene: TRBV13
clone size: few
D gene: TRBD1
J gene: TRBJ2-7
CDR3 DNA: TGTGCCAGCAGCGGAGACAGGGATGGCGAGCAGTACTTC
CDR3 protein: CASSGDRDGEQYF

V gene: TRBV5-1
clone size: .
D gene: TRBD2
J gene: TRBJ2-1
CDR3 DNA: TGCGCCAGCACGGATCGGACTAGCGGAGACAATGAGCAGTTCTTC
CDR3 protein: CASTDRTSGDNEQFF

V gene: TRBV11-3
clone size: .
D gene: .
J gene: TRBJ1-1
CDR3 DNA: TGTGCCAGCAGCGTCCCTACTGACGCGGGGGCCACTGAAGCTTTCTTT
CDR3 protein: CASSVPTDAGATEAFF

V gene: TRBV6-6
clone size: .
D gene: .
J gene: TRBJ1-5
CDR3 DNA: TGTGCCAGCAGTCTTTTGGGCCCTCAGCCCCAGCATTTT
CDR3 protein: CASSLLGPQPQHF

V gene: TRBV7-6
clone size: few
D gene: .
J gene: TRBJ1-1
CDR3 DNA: TGTGCCAGCAGCTTAGAAAAAGGCCAGGGAGCTTTCTTT
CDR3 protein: CASSLEKGQGAFF

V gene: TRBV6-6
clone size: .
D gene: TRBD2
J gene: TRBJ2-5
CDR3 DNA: TGTGCCAGCAGCAGACTAGCGGGAGGGCCGGAGACCCAGTACTTC
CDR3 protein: CASSRLAGGPETQYF

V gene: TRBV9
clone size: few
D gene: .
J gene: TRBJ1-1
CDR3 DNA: TGTGCCAGCAGCGTACGCGCCGAGAACACTGAAGCTTTCTTT
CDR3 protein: CASSVRAENTEAFF

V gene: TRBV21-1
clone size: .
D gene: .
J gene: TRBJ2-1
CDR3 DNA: TGTGCCAGCAGCAAAAAACTCACGGGAGAATCGAACAATGAGCAGTTCTTC
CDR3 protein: CASSKKLTGESNNEQFF

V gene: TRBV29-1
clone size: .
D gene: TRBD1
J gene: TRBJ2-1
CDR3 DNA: TGCAGCGTGGGAGTATCAGGGACAGATGTATACAATGAGCAGTTCTTC
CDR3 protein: CSVGVSGTDVYNEQFF

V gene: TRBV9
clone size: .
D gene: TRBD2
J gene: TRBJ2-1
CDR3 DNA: TGTGCCAGCAGCGTAGGCCATAGCGGGGGACCCTACAATGAGCAGTTCTTC
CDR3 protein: CASSVGHSGGPYNEQFF

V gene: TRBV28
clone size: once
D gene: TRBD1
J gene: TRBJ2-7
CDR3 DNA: TGTGCCAGCAGTTTAACAGGGGCCCTTAGCTCCTACGAGCAGTACTTC
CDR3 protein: CASSLTGALSSYEQYF

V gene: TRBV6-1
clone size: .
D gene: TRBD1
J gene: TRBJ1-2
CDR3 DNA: TGTGCCAGCAGTGAAGAAAGACAGGGGGCGGGTGGCTACACCTTC
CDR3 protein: CASSEERQGAGGYTF

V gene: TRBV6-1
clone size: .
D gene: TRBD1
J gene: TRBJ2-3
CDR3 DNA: TGTGCCAGCACGCGCGGGACAGGACAAGCAGATACGCAGTATTTT
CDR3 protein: CASTRGTGQADTQYF